One and the same sample provided the 29 T cell receptor beta chains below, sequenced in a study of CD8 T cells in ankylosing spondylitis. TCRdb recomputed calls from the 5' RACE reads with MiXCR, one row per CDR3 protein. Of about 340,000 distinct CDR3 sequences listed, approximately 15% are singletons. Input material: blood, either unsorted or a sorted T cell fraction (not recorded which). These receptors were obtained from a male donor with ankylosing spondylitis or in good health (not recorded which).

This chain joins TRBV20-1 and TRBJ2-7; D is possibly TRBD1 (6 bases). This CDR3 has 13 amino acids. Germline CDR1 and CDR2: DFQATT and SNEGSKA (reference sequence). Trimming cost V 6 bases and J 3 bases, with 15 bases left between them. CDR3 sequence reads: CSALDRGGYEQYF. The CDR3 region has the DNA TGCAGTGCCCTGGACAGAGGGGGCTACGAGCAGTACTTC.

CDR3 sequence (DNA): TGTGCCAGCAGTCCACTAGCGGGGGGCCCTTCGGGGACCCAGTACTTC. Amino acid sequence: CASSPLAGGPSGTQYF. V usage is TRBV27 and J usage is TRBJ2-5, with 12 positions matching TRBD2. Trimming at V came to 5 bases and at J to 7 bases, leaving 11 bases not matched to a gene. The CDR3 length is 16 residues. Per the germline V gene, CDR1 is MNHEY and CDR2 is SMNVEV (reference sequence).

A few counts support this clonotype. V and J are TRBV5-6 and TRBJ2-3, with 8 positions matching TRBD2. CDR3 length equals 17 residues. Germline V gene sequence: CDR1 SGHDT, CDR2 YYEEEE. V shed 1 base and J 5 bases; nucleotides not matched to a gene: 12. The CDR3 DNA is TGTGCCAGCAGCTTGACCAGCGGGAGAGGTGCGGGAGATACGCAGTATTTT. The encoded protein is CASSLTSGRGAGDTQYF.

In its sample, this clonotype was seen a few times. The CDR3 loop is CASSFQGANTEAFF. For the CDR3, the DNA is TGTGCCAGCAGTTTTCAGGGGGCGAACACTGAAGCTTTCTTT. The chain couples TRBV12-3 or TRBV12-4 to TRBJ1-1, with 8 bases that match TRBD1. The CDR3 extends over 14 amino acids. With 3 bases clipped from V and 1 base from J, the junction kept 1 base outside the gene matches.

This chain uses TRBV20-1 with TRBJ1-1; 9 bases are shared with TRBD1. The CDR3 totals 14 residues. Germline V gene data show CDR1 as DFQATT and CDR2 as SNEGSKA (reference sequence). V shed 4 bases, J shed 3 bases, and the junction held 6 bases outside the gene matches. The CDR3 protein is CSANLQGADTEAFF. DNA of the CDR3: TGCAGTGCTAACTTACAGGGGGCCGACACTGAAGCTTTCTTT.

This rearrangement joins TRBV27 to TRBJ1-1, with a possible D match to TRBD1 (5 bases). V was cut by 1 base and J by 5 bases, with 11 bases left in between. Germline loops: CDR1 MNHEY, CDR2 SMNVEV (reference sequence). This CDR3 has 14 residues. The CDR3 nucleotides are TGTGCCAGCAGTTTATTAGCGGGGGGGACTGAAGCTTTCTTT. Its protein is CASSLLAGGTEAFF.

The table lists this clonotype with a few counts. V and J are TRBV27 and TRBJ2-6; D is unclear. Trimming took 6 bases from V and 2 from J, leaving 8 bases between them. Germline V gene lookup returns CDR1 MNHEY and CDR2 SMNVEV (reference sequence). CDR3 length: 14 amino acids. In DNA, the CDR3 is TGTGCCAGCAGAAACAGAGCTGGGGCCAACGTCCTGACTTTC. Translating gives CASRNRAGANVLTF.

This clonotype was counted between two and nine times. The rearrangement links TRBV5-1 to TRBJ2-3; the D is unclear. This CDR3 region has 14 residues. Germline V CDR1 and CDR2: SGHRS, YFSETQ. V was clipped by 1 base and J by 2 bases, with 8 bases between them. CDR3 nucleotide sequence: TGCGCCAGCAGCTTGTGGACCTCCACAGATACGCAGTATTTT. Its translation is CASSLWTSTDTQYF.

This rearrangement joins TRBV2 to TRBJ2-7; D ambiguous. Trimming took off 6 bases at V and 6 bases at J, with 15 bases between the two ends. This CDR3 has 13 residues. Germline CDR1 and CDR2: SNHLY and FYNNEI. The CDR3 loop is CASRVDLSSEQYF. The CDR3 DNA is TGTGCCAGCAGGGTCGACCTCTCCAGCGAGCAGTACTTC.

This clonotype was detected only once. V is TRBV11-1 and J is TRBJ2-1, with 9 bases identical to TRBD2. The junction had 20 bases not matched to a gene; V was cut back by 3 bases and J by 8 bases. From germline, CDR1 is SGHAT and CDR2 FQDESV (reference sequence). CDR3 length: 19 amino acids. This CDR3 reads CASSLDLAGGRAEDDEQFF. In nucleotides, the CDR3 is TGTGCCAGCAGCTTGGACCTCGCGGGGGGGAGGGCCGAGGACGATGAGCAGTTCTTC. The full variable domain, its missing parts supplied by reference TRBV11-1 and TRBJ2-1, is EAEVAQSPRYKITEKSQAVAFWCDPISGHATLYWYRQILGQGPELLVQFQDESVVDDSQLPKDRFSAERLKGVDSTLKIQPAELGDSAMYLCASSLDLAGGRAEDDEQFFGPGTRLTVL.

This clonotype was seen a few times. The J gene is TRBJ1-4, the V gene TRBV6-1; D ambiguous. Germline V lookup: CDR1 MNHNS, CDR2 SASEGT. The CDR3 is 13 amino acids. Trimming pared 8 bases from V and 8 bases from J, leaving 15 bases between. This chain's CDR3 is CASLITFGEKLFF. The CDR3 DNA is TGTGCCAGCCTTATCACCTTTGGGGAAAAACTGTTTTTT.

The chain couples TRBV10-1 to TRBJ2-2, with a weak D call TRBD2 (5 bases). Per germline, CDR1 WNHNN and CDR2 SYGVQD (reference sequence). V was clipped by 3 bases and J by 8 bases, with 7 bases between them. The CDR3 runs to 12 residues. CDR3: CASSETGGELFF. As DNA, the CDR3 is TGCGCCAGCAGTGAAACGGGAGGGGAGCTGTTTTTT.

This clonotype was seen only a few times. The gene calls are TRBV11-2 and TRBJ1-4; D is unresolved. Germline assignment: CDR1 SGHAT and CDR2 FQNNGV. This CDR3 contains 14 residues. The V end lost 0 bases, the J end lost 8 bases, and 10 bases lay between the germline ends. In DNA, the CDR3 is TGTGCCAGCAGCTTAGATCCTAAAGGGGAAAAACTGTTTTTT. This sequence encodes CASSLDPKGEKLFF.

This clonotype appeared once. This chain uses TRBV20-1 with TRBJ1-6; 7 positions agree with TRBD1. CDR3 length: 14 residues. V dropped 4 bases and J dropped 3; count of bases not matched to a gene: 3. From germline, CDR1 is DFQATT and CDR2 SNEGSKA (reference sequence). The CDR3 reads CSATGTVYNSPLHF. The CDR3, as DNA: TGCAGTGCTACCGGGACAGTCTATAATTCACCCCTCCACTTT.

This clonotype has just a few counts. This chain connects TRBV5-1 to TRBJ2-3, with D possibly being TRBD2 (6 bases). Trimming stripped 3 bases from V and 0 bases from J, with 20 bases between. The CDR3 consists of 18 residues. CDR1 is SGHRS, CDR2 YFSETQ, per germline. The CDR3 here is CASSSGEFSPASTDTQYF. As DNA, the CDR3 is TGCGCCAGCAGCTCGGGGGAGTTCTCACCCGCTAGCACAGATACGCAGTATTTT.

This clonotype showed up just a few times. The J gene is TRBJ2-3, the V gene TRBV7-2; TRBD2 might be the D (7 bases). CDR3 length equals 16 residues. Trimming cost V 7 bases and J 1 base, with 18 bases left between them. CDR1 SGHTA and CDR2 FQGNSA come from the germline V gene. CDR3 in amino acids: CASKFGGGDGTDTQYF. The CDR3 DNA sequence: TGTGCCAGCAAGTTTGGCGGGGGCGATGGCACAGATACGCAGTATTTT.

This clonotype was seen many times. V and J are TRBV2 and TRBJ1-6; D is unclear. This CDR3 has 14 amino acids. CDR1 SNHLY and CDR2 FYNNEI come from the germline V gene. V was trimmed by 1 base and J by 8 bases, leaving 9 bases between them. In DNA, the CDR3 is TGTGCCAGCAGTGAAGGAGTAGAGGATTCACCCCTCCACTTT. Its protein is CASSEGVEDSPLHF.

This clonotype was seen more than once but under ten times. The chain is built from TRBV7-9 and TRBJ2-7, with D perhaps being TRBD1 or TRBD2 (5 bases each). Between the trimmed V and J ends, which lost 5 bases and 7 bases, there was a span of 27 bases. CDR1 is SEHNR and CDR2 is FQNEAQ in the germline V gene (reference sequence). The CDR3 extends over 17 amino acids. Here the CDR3 DNA reads TGTGCCAGCAGCCCATCCCCGGGAAAAAGGGGAGAGGGGGAGCAGTACTTC. This gives the protein CASSPSPGKRGEGEQYF.

DNA for the CDR3: TGTGCCATCAGTGAAGGGACAGGGGGCGTAGATACGCAGTATTTT. Encoded protein: CAISEGTGGVDTQYF. The genes are TRBV10-3 and TRBJ2-3, with 12 bases matching TRBD1. V was pared by 3 bases and J by 5 bases, with 3 bases of the junction left unmatched. CDR3 length: 15 amino acids. The germline V gene encodes CDR1 ENHRY and CDR2 SYGVKD.

The chain carries TRBV5-1 and TRBJ2-7, with D unclear. With 2 bases removed from V and 1 base from J, the gap between germline ends came to 10 bases. The CDR3 spans 14 residues. The germline CDR1 and CDR2 sequences are SGHRS and YFSETQ. Written as DNA, the CDR3 is TGCGCCAGCAGCTTTTTGTCTGAGTCCTACGAGCAGTACTTC. This codes for CASSFLSESYEQYF.

This clonotype showed up just a few times. The chain combines TRBV20-1 with TRBJ2-3; either TRBD1 or TRBD2 may supply D (5 bases each). The ends were cut back, 3 bases at V and 1 base at J, with 11 bases in the middle. Per the germline V gene, CDR1 is DFQATT and CDR2 is SNEGSKA (reference sequence). This CDR3 spans 14 amino acids. The CDR3 DNA reads TGCAGTGCTAGCCGTGGGACGGGCACAGATACGCAGTATTTT. Residues: CSASRGTGTDTQYF.

The sample holds many counts of this clonotype. V and J are TRBV20-1 and TRBJ1-5; no clear D gene. The CDR3 length is 13 residues. Germline CDR1 DFQATT, CDR2 SNEGSKA (reference sequence). Between the trimmed V and J ends, which lost 5 bases and 5 bases, there was a span of 13 bases. For the CDR3, the DNA is TGCAGTGCTGGGTGGGGATTCGATCAGCCCCAGCATTTT. It encodes CSAGWGFDQPQHF.

The gene calls are TRBV3-1 and TRBJ2-7; TRBD2 agrees at 8 bases. J lost 2 bases, V lost 3 bases, and 9 bases had no gene match. CDR3 length equals 16 residues. Germline assignment: CDR1 LGHDT and CDR2 YNNKEL (reference sequence). The CDR3 sequence is CASSHTWGSGTYEQYF. The CDR3 DNA follows: TGTGCCAGCAGCCACACGTGGGGTAGCGGGACCTACGAGCAGTACTTC.

This clonotype was picked up a small number of times. The V gene is TRBV7-9, the J gene TRBJ1-2, with TRBD1 matching 8 bases. V lost 1 base to trimming and J lost 8 bases; unmatched junction nucleotides: 9. Per the germline V gene, CDR1 is SEHNR and CDR2 is FQNEAQ (reference sequence). The CDR3 consists of 15 residues. Here the CDR3 DNA reads TGTGCCAGCAGCTTAGTGGCCAGGGGGCAATTAGGCTACACCTTC. Amino acid sequence: CASSLVARGQLGYTF.

This clonotype was seen a handful of times. The J gene is TRBJ2-7, the V gene TRBV7-9, with D perhaps TRBD1 or TRBD2 (6 bases each). The CDR3 runs 12 residues. Germline V gives CDR1 SEHNR, CDR2 FQNEAQ (reference sequence). V was trimmed by 2 bases and J by 9 bases, leaving 11 bases between them. The chain's CDR3 is CASSLLEGGQYF. CDR3 coding DNA: TGTGCCAGCAGCTTACTCGAGGGGGGGCAGTACTTC. Supplemented by reference TRBV7-9 and TRBJ2-7, the full variable domain reads DTGVSQNPRHKITKRGQNVTFRCDPISEHNRLYWYRQTLGQGPEFLTYFQNEAQLEKSRLLSDRFSAERPKGSFSTLEIQRTEQGDSAMYLCASSLLEGGQYFGPGTRLTVT.

A few counts support this clonotype. The genes are TRBV20-1 and TRBJ1-2, with D hard to call. V gave up 0 bases and J gave up 3 bases, with 8 bases separating them. This CDR3 contains 13 residues. Germline CDR1 is DFQATT and CDR2 is SNEGSKA (reference sequence). CDR3 DNA sequence: TGCAGTGCTAGAGAGGGTATTGACTATGGCTACACCTTC. It yields the protein CSAREGIDYGYTF.

V and J are TRBV18 and TRBJ2-2; the D is unclear. Germline values: CDR1 KGHSH, CDR2 LQKENI. The CDR3 is 15 residues long. V lost 4 bases and J lost 3, with 12 bases in between. The CDR3 protein is CASSLALADTGELFF. The DNA of the CDR3 is TGTGCCAGCTCACTGGCGTTAGCCGACACCGGGGAGCTGTTTTTT.

This chain joins TRBV16 and TRBJ2-4; D remains unclear. This CDR3 has 16 residues. V was pared by 0 bases and J by 0 bases, with 9 bases between. Germline assignment: CDR1 KGHSY and CDR2 FQNENV. CDR3 sequence: CASSQSGSLAKNIQYF. In nucleotides, the CDR3 is TGTGCCAGCAGCCAATCGGGCAGTTTAGCCAAAAACATTCAGTACTTC.

V and J are TRBV18 and TRBJ2-7; no clear D gene. The germline V gene has CDR1 KGHSH and CDR2 LQKENI. This CDR3 spans 13 amino acids. V was cut by 1 base and J by 4 bases, with 8 bases left in between. The CDR3 sequence: CASSPQAFYEQYF. CDR3 DNA sequence: TGTGCCAGCTCACCACAGGCCTTTTACGAGCAGTACTTC.